This is a list of T cell receptor beta chains from one sample in a study of cytomegalovirus exposure and HLA in healthy donors. Profiled with immunoSEQ multiplex PCR; TCRdb holds only in-frame clones, not every one. The sample consists of about 130,000 clones, around 70% of them appearing once. Sequences were obtained from PBMCs. The source of these receptors is a middle-aged woman in good health and CMV-seropositive. Each CDR3 is given with its conserved first and last residue. The D gene is left open where the match is weak. Expanded clones are given a class, and other clones once, few, many or no size at all.

V	D	size	J	CDR3	DNA
TRBV7-9	NA	NA	TRBJ1-1	CASSLSGRDTEAFF	TGTGCCAGCAGCTTGTCCGGGAGGGACACTGAAGCTTTCTTT
TRBV30	TRBD2	NA	TRBJ2-3	CAWSKGWGSGRVEDTQYF	TGTGCCTGGAGTAAGGGGTGGGGTAGCGGGAGGGTGGAAGATACGCAGTATTTT
TRBV30	NA	NA	TRBJ2-7	CAWKGRASYEQYF	TGTGCCTGGAAGGGCAGGGCGTCTTACGAGCAGTACTTC
TRBV25-1	NA	few	TRBJ2-2	CASSELKTADTGELFF	TGTGCCAGCAGTGAATTGAAGACAGCCGACACCGGGGAGCTGTTTTTT
TRBV15	TRBD2	once	TRBJ2-7	CATSREVGTSGSTLGEQYF	TGTGCCACCAGCAGAGAGGTGGGGACTAGCGGGAGCACCTTGGGGGAGCAGTACTTC
TRBV18	NA	NA	TRBJ2-1	CASSPTESGRYNEQFF	TGTGCCAGCTCACCGACCGAGAGCGGACGCTACAATGAGCAGTTCTTC
TRBV28	TRBD2	NA	TRBJ2-7	CASGASGRVGF	TGTGCCAGCGGCGCTAGCGGGAGGGTTGGTTTC
TRBV2	NA	NA	TRBJ1-2	CASSGGSAQRDF	TGTGCCAGCAGTGGGGGTTCGGCTCAGAGGGACTTC
TRBV18	NA	NA	TRBJ1-1	CASSPTRNTEAFF	TGTGCCAGCTCACCAACGCGGAACACTGAAGCTTTCTTT
TRBV15	TRBD2	once	TRBJ2-5	CATSRSTPGSGSQETQYF	TGTGCCACCAGCAGATCAACCCCGGGTAGCGGGTCTCAAGAGACCCAGTACTTC
TRBV6-5	NA	NA	TRBJ1-5	CASAAQGQPQHF	TGTGCCAGCGCGGCGCAGGGACAGCCCCAGCATTTT
TRBV7-2	TRBD2	once	TRBJ2-2	CASRTQTSGPLSVLELFF	TGTGCCAGCAGAACCCAAACTAGCGGTCCTTTGTCGGTGTTGGAGCTGTTTTTT
TRBV18	TRBD2	NA	TRBJ2-7	CASSLASGSEQYF	TGTGCCAGCTCCCTGGCTAGCGGGAGTGAGCAGTACTTC
TRBV5-1	TRBD1	NA	TRBJ1-3	CASSSTGTGYDTIYF	TGCGCCAGCAGCTCAACCGGGACAGGGTATGACACCATATATTTT
TRBV5-1	NA	NA	TRBJ1-6	CASSSVPDRGTLHF	TGCGCCAGCAGCTCCGTTCCCGACCGAGGAACCCTCCACTTT
TRBV7-2	TRBD1	NA	TRBJ2-7	CASTRDRGSYEQYF	TGTGCCAGCACCCGGGACAGGGGATCCTACGAGCAGTACTTC
TRBV28	TRBD1	NA	TRBJ1-3	CASSSLQGGRNTIYF	TGTGCCAGCAGTTCCTTACAGGGGGGACGGAACACCATATATTTT
TRBV29-1	TRBD1	NA	TRBJ1-2	CSVDAGTGSNYGYTF	TGCAGCGTTGACGCCGGGACAGGGTCCAACTATGGCTACACCTTC
TRBV19	NA	NA	TRBJ1-5	CASSTGGLSNQPQHF	TGTGCCAGTAGTACGGGAGGCCTTAGCAATCAGCCCCAGCATTTT
TRBV6-6	TRBD2	NA	TRBJ2-7	CASSYLPSGSSYEQYF	TGTGCCAGCAGCTACCTCCCTAGCGGGAGTTCCTACGAGCAGTACTTC
TRBV6-4	NA	few	TRBJ1-5	CASRYGQLKGKDSNQPQHF	TGTGCCAGCAGATACGGACAGCTTAAGGGGAAGGATAGCAATCAGCCCCAGCATTTT
TRBV4-2	TRBD1	NA	TRBJ1-2	CASSQRQGNYGYTF	TGTGCCAGCAGCCAACGACAGGGTAACTATGGCTACACCTTC
TRBV28	NA	NA	TRBJ1-1	CASSQRLGEAFF	TGTGCCAGCAGTCAACGCCTAGGTGAAGCTTTCTTT
TRBV7-2	TRBD1	NA	TRBJ1-1	CASSLAWGQGAGEAFF	TGTGCCAGCAGCTTAGCTTGGGGACAGGGGGCGGGTGAAGCTTTCTTT
TRBV4-3	TRBD1	NA	TRBJ1-4	CASSHQDRAVEKLFF	TGCGCCAGCAGCCACCAAGACAGGGCAGTGGAAAAACTGTTTTTT
TRBV30	TRBD2	NA	TRBJ2-7	CAWSRSGIYYEQYF	TGTGCCTGGAGTCGAAGCGGGATCTACTACGAGCAGTACTTC
TRBV7-3	TRBD2	NA	TRBJ2-5	CASSLAGGRGETQYF	TGTGCCAGCAGCCTCGCGGGGGGGCGGGGCGAGACCCAGTACTTC
TRBV21-1	NA	NA	TRBJ2-7	CASSKDRGPGYEQYF	TGTGCCAGCAGCAAAGACAGGGGGCCAGGGTACGAGCAGTACTTC
TRBV15	TRBD1	NA	TRBJ1-5	CATSSRDRNQPQHF	TGTGCCACCAGCAGCCGGGACAGAAATCAGCCCCAGCATTTT
TRBV27	TRBD2	NA	TRBJ2-3	CASSLLGSGSGADTQYF	TGTGCCAGCAGTTTATTGGGTAGCGGGAGCGGGGCAGATACGCAGTATTTT
TRBV19	NA	few	TRBJ1-2	CASSIDGVYGYTF	TGTGCCAGTAGTATAGACGGGGTCTATGGCTACACCTTC
TRBV4-2	NA	NA	TRBJ1-4	CASSRSYGVSEKLFF	TGTGCCAGCAGCCGTTCTTACGGTGTAAGTGAAAAACTGTTTTTT
TRBV5-4	TRBD2	NA	TRBJ2-3	CASSRPGLAGIGSTDTQYF	TGTGCCAGCAGCCGGCCGGGACTAGCGGGGATTGGGAGCACAGATACGCAGTATTTT
TRBV5-1	TRBD2	NA	TRBJ2-1	CASSLTRTSGSWFF	TGCGCCAGCAGCTTGACGAGGACTAGCGGGAGCTGGTTCTTC
TRBV11-3	TRBD1	NA	TRBJ2-7	CASSDGDRPYEQYF	TGTGCCAGCAGCGACGGGGACAGGCCGTACGAGCAGTACTTC
TRBV5-6	TRBD2	NA	TRBJ2-5	CASSATGWRAGGQETQYF	TGTGCCAGCAGCGCGACAGGGTGGAGAGCGGGGGGGCAAGAGACCCAGTACTTC
TRBV6-1	NA	few	TRBJ2-7	CASTGHPAYEQYF	TGTGCCAGCACTGGACACCCCGCCTACGAGCAGTACTTC
TRBV6-6	NA	NA	TRBJ2-7	CASTRRPQGYEQYF	TGTGCCAGCACCAGAAGGCCCCAGGGCTACGAGCAGTACTTC
TRBV5-1	TRBD2	few	TRBJ2-1	CASSGGGLPHGDEQFF	TGCGCCAGCAGCGGGGGGGGACTACCCCACGGGGATGAGCAGTTCTTC
TRBV30	NA	NA	TRBJ2-7	CAWAMVAKSEQYF	TGTGCCTGGGCGATGGTAGCTAAAAGCGAGCAGTACTTC
TRBV7-9	TRBD2	NA	TRBJ2-3	CASSQRLAGKDTQYF	TGTGCCAGCAGCCAAAGACTAGCGGGGAAAGATACGCAGTATTTT
TRBV18	NA	NA	TRBJ2-3	CASSPMRGSTDTQYF	TGTGCCAGCTCACCCATGAGAGGGAGCACAGATACGCAGTATTTT
TRBV4-1	NA	NA	TRBJ2-2	CASSRGLAGSGELFF	TGCGCCAGCAGCCGAGGTCTGGCAGGGTCCGGGGAGCTGTTTTTT
TRBV11-2	NA	NA	TRBJ1-1	CASSFPGVAEAFF	TGTGCCAGCAGCTTCCCAGGGGTGGCTGAAGCTTTCTTT
TRBV5-4	NA	NA	TRBJ2-3	CASSFSVMTDTQYF	TGTGCCAGCTCCTTCTCAGTCATGACAGATACGCAGTATTTT
TRBV19	TRBD1	NA	TRBJ1-6	CATLDRARNSPLHF	TGTGCCACCTTGGACAGGGCGAGGAATTCACCCCTCCACTTT
TRBV27	TRBD1	NA	TRBJ1-6	CASSTRQGSFSPLHF	TGTGCCAGCAGTACCCGACAGGGGTCCTTTTCACCCCTCCACTTT
TRBV7-3	NA	few	TRBJ1-1	CASSTQEGTEAFF	TGTGCCAGCAGCACACAGGAGGGCACTGAAGCTTTCTTT
TRBV5-1	NA	once	TRBJ1-1	CASSLGQANTEAFF	TGCGCCAGCAGCTTGGGGCAGGCGAACACTGAAGCTTTCTTT
TRBV29-1	NA	few	TRBJ1-1	CSVAPKRALTATEAFF	TGCAGCGTTGCTCCAAAGCGGGCTCTTACCGCCACTGAAGCTTTCTTT
TRBV18	NA	NA	TRBJ1-2	CASSLQGSYGYTF	TGTGCCAGCTCACTACAGGGTAGCTATGGCTACACCTTC
TRBV6-1	TRBD2	NA	TRBJ2-1	CASSEIGTSGFSSYNEQFF	TGTGCCAGCAGTGAGATAGGGACTAGCGGGTTCAGCTCCTACAATGAGCAGTTCTTC
TRBV28	NA	NA	TRBJ1-4	CASSPDREKLFF	TGTGCCAGCAGTCCAGACAGGGAAAAACTGTTTTTT
TRBV4-1	TRBD2	few	TRBJ2-1	CASSSPGLAYNEQFF	TGCGCCAGCAGCTCCCCGGGACTAGCTTACAATGAGCAGTTCTTC
TRBV28	NA	NA	TRBJ2-1	CASSSVGTYNEQFF	TGTGCCAGCAGCTCCGTCGGGACCTACAATGAGCAGTTCTTC
TRBV19	NA	NA	TRBJ1-3	CASTPMTGNSGNTIYF	TGTGCCAGTACCCCGATGACAGGAAACTCTGGAAACACCATATATTTT
TRBV6-1	NA	NA	TRBJ2-3	CASRGAGNLGDTQYF	TGTGCCAGCAGAGGAGCCGGGAACCTAGGGGATACGCAGTATTTT
TRBV30	NA	NA	TRBJ1-4	CAWTVRVNEKLFF	TGTGCCTGGACCGTACGGGTTAATGAAAAACTGTTTTTT
TRBV11-3	NA	NA	TRBJ2-1	CASSLDSYNEQFF	TGTGCCAGCAGCTTAGATTCGTATAATGAGCAGTTCTTC
TRBV7-2	TRBD2	NA	TRBJ2-1	CASSLLAGGKSEQFF	TGTGCCAGCAGCTTACTAGCGGGAGGGAAGAGTGAGCAGTTCTTC